A selection of T cell receptor beta chains follows, all from one sample in a study of T-cell memory formation after mild COVID-19. MiXCR, applied by TCRdb to the 5' RACE reads, yields one record per CDR3 protein. The repertoire consists of about 260,000 distinct CDR3 sequences, with less than 9.5% occurring once and the leading ten covering around a fifth. The sample was PBMCs or a T cell subset sorted from them (not recorded which). These TCRs come from a man in his late teens or twenties who had mild COVID-19 (a few samples of this study predate the infection). Cell type and time point are not known. CDR3s include the opening cysteine and the closing phenylalanine or tryptophan. D genes are given only for firm matches. Clone sizes are given selectively: once, few, many, or a class where the clone is expanded.

v_gene	d_gene	abundance	j_gene	CDR3nt	CDR3aa
TRBV6-5	NA	few	TRBJ2-3	TGTGCCAGCAGCCGAGCGGGCCCCGACTCGACTAGCACAGATACGCAGTATTTT	CASSRAGPDSTSTDTQYF
TRBV7-8	NA	many	TRBJ1-2	TGTGCCAGCAGCTTAGCCGGGACGGACTATGGCTACACCTTC	CASSLAGTDYGYTF
TRBV20-1	NA	few	TRBJ2-5	TGCAGTGCAAGTGCGGGGCCGGGAGAGACCCAGTACTTC	CSASAGPGETQYF
TRBV18	NA	many	TRBJ2-3	TGTGCCAGCTCACCACCGGCGGGGCGGATAGATACGCAGTATTTT	CASSPPAGRIDTQYF
TRBV6-2/TRBV6-3	TRBD1	few	TRBJ1-5	TGTGCCAGCAGCAAGGGACAGGGTAGCAATCAGCCCCAGCATTTT	CASSKGQGSNQPQHF
TRBV11-2	TRBD2	NA	TRBJ2-3	TGTGCCAGCAGCTTGGAAGCGGGGGGGCCAGATACGCAGTATTTT	CASSLEAGGPDTQYF
TRBV18	NA	NA	TRBJ1-2	TGTGCCAGCTCCCCTGAGAGCGGGGGGGTCTATGGCTACACCTTC	CASSPESGGVYGYTF
TRBV20-1	TRBD1	NA	TRBJ2-7	TGCAGTGCCCGGGACAGGGACTACGAGCAGTACTTC	CSARDRDYEQYF
TRBV5-1	TRBD1	many	TRBJ1-6	TGCGCCAGCAGCACGGGACAGGGTTATTCACCCCTCCACTTT	CASSTGQGYSPLHF
TRBV4-3	NA	NA	TRBJ2-2	TGCGCCAGCAGCCAAGATACAAGGGCCTGGACCGGGGAGCTGTTTTTT	CASSQDTRAWTGELFF
TRBV24-1	TRBD2	NA	TRBJ2-2	TGTGCCACCAGTGACGTAACACTTAGCGGGGAGAACACCGGGGAGCTGTTTTTT	CATSDVTLSGENTGELFF
TRBV4-3	NA	few	TRBJ2-3	TGCGCCAGCAGCCAAGATCGTAGGGGCACAGATACGCAGTATTTT	CASSQDRRGTDTQYF
TRBV7-2	NA	many	TRBJ2-3	TGTGCCAGCAGCTTAGGGCTAGCGCACACAGATACGCAGTATTTT	CASSLGLAHTDTQYF
TRBV6-5	NA	few	TRBJ2-6	TGTGCCAGCAGCCATGACTCTGGGGCCAACGTCCTGACTTTC	CASSHDSGANVLTF
TRBV2	NA	many	TRBJ2-2	TGTGCTTCGGGGGCCACGAACACCGGGGAGCTGTTTTTT	CASGATNTGELFF
TRBV20-1	TRBD2	many	TRBJ2-5	TGCAGTGCTAGAGATCCGGCTAGGGAGGGTGAGACCCAGTACTTC	CSARDPAREGETQYF
TRBV11-1	TRBD1	NA	TRBJ1-1	TGTGCCAGCAGCTTCCAGGGGGCTGTCAGCACTGAAGCTTTCTTT	CASSFQGAVSTEAFF
TRBV11-2	NA	NA	TRBJ1-1	TGTGCCAGCAGCAACCCAGTGAACACTGAAGCTTTCTTT	CASSNPVNTEAFF
TRBV12-3/TRBV12-4	NA	few	TRBJ2-7	TGTGCCATCTCCTTCCCAGGGAGGTACGAGCAGTACTTC	CAISFPGRYEQYF
TRBV24-1	NA	NA	TRBJ2-3	TGTGCCACCAGTGGCCCGACAGCGTCAGATACGCAGTATTTT	CATSGPTASDTQYF
TRBV6-1	TRBD2	few	TRBJ2-1	TGTGCCAGCACCAGGACTAGCAATGAGCAGTTCTTC	CASTRTSNEQFF
TRBV4-1	NA	few	TRBJ2-2	TGCGCCAGCAGCCAGGCCCAGGGAGACACCGGGGAGCTGTTTTTT	CASSQAQGDTGELFF
TRBV25-1	NA	NA	TRBJ1-5	TGTGCCAGCCTGGAGGGAATACCCAGCAATCAGCCCCAGCATTTT	CASLEGIPSNQPQHF
TRBV7-2	NA	NA	TRBJ1-1	TGTGCCAGCAGCTTAGACCAGGGGAGTTGGACTGAAGCTTTCTTT	CASSLDQGSWTEAFF